The present T cell receptor beta chain was sequenced within a study of memory CD4+ T cells and cytomegalovirus serostatus. As for the study in general: Healthy Belgian adult donors included about nine CMV-positive and some 24 CMV-negative people. Whole-study results and caveats: Median bootstrapped AUC for CMV status was just under 0.97 originally, 0.75 to 0.91 US-trained.

Per the original methods: After removing out-of-frame reads, over 2 million distinct TCRbeta sequences remained. The repertoire was sequenced with immunoSEQ multiplex PCR; TCRdb's copy has only in-frame clones and lacks some. The V and J calls and clone size come from that table; D and trimming were worked out from the DNA. Of about 52,000 clones in the sample, 80% to 85% were seen once. The sort gate was single viable CD3+CD4+CD8-CD45RO+ cells for memory CD4+ T cells. The CDR3 length is 15 residues. Per the germline V gene, CDR1 is SEHNR and CDR2 is FQNEAQ (reference sequence). V was clipped by 4 bases and J by 1 base; unmatched bases: 3. Remarks on this clone: Its specificity is unknown.

V gene TRBV7-9 combines with J gene TRBJ1-1; 10 bases are shared with TRBD1. Sequencing used memory CD4+ T cells from blood. The sequence derives from an adult in good health and CMV-seropositive. CDR3 in DNA: TGTGCCAGCAGCTGGGGACAGGGGAAGAACACTGAAGCTTTCTTT. Its translation is CASSWGQGKNTEAFF.